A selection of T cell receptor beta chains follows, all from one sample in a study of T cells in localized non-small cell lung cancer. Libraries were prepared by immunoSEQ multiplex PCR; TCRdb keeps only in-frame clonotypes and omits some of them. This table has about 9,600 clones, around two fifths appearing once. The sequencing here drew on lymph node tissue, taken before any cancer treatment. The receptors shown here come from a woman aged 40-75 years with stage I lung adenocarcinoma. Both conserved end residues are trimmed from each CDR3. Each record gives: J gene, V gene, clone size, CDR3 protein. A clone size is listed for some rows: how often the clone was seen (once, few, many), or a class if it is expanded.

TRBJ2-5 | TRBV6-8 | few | ASGNPVRETQY
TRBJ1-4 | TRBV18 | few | ASSPSGPNEKLF
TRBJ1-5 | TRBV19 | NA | ASSATGTQFYSNQPQH
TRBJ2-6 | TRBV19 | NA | ASSLGAGANVLT
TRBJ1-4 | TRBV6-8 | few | ASSLGGAGEKLF
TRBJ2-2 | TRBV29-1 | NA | SVERSGTRGAGELF
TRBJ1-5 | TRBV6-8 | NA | ASSPPSTGDTQPQH
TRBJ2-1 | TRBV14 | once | ASSQATGGRRF
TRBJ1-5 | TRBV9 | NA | ASRTGARSNQPQH
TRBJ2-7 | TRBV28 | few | ASSFGNRVSTEQY
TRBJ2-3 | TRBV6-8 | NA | ASSSHSGSGDTQY
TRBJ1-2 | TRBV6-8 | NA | ASSYRRTDYGYT
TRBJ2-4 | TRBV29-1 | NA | SVSTGNRNIQY
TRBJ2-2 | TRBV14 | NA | ASSQTGGGRNTGELF
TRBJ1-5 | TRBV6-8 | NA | ASRGGAINQPQH
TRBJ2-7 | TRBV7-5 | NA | ASSQTGALPRQY
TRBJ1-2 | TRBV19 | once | ASSRRGDPGYT
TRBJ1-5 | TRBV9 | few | ASRADPNQPQH
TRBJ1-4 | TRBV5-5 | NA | ASSRRTGNEKLF
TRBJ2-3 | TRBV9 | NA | ASTGTRGTDTQY
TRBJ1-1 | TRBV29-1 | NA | SVVPRNLGNTEAF
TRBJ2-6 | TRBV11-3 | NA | ASSPRVLSSGANVLT
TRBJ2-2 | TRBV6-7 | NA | VSSGMGELF
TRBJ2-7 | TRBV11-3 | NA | ASSFFPDLPYEQY